Sequencing of this T cell receptor (beta chain) was carried out in a study of shared clonotypes between healthy human individuals. V was shortened by 3 bases and J by 3 bases, with 16 bases between the two germline ends. This CDR3 region has 15 residues. The germline V gene encodes CDR1 SGHRS and CDR2 YFSETQ. TCRdb keeps only in-frame clones here, not all; method: immunoSEQ multiplex PCR. The sample contains roughly 850,000 clones, 95% to 97% of which appear only once. In the naive CD8 group, cells lacked CD45RO and were positively selected for CCR7, so terminally differentiated effector memory CD45RA+ cells were left out.

The chain uses TRBV5-1 and TRBJ2-7; D not certain. The sequence was obtained from a man aged 30-40 years in good health. What was sequenced was naive CD8+ T cells sorted from blood. In nucleotides, the CDR3 is TGCGCCAGCAGCTCTACCGGTGACGGCTACTACGAGCAGTACTTC. Translation: CASSSTGDGYYEQYF.